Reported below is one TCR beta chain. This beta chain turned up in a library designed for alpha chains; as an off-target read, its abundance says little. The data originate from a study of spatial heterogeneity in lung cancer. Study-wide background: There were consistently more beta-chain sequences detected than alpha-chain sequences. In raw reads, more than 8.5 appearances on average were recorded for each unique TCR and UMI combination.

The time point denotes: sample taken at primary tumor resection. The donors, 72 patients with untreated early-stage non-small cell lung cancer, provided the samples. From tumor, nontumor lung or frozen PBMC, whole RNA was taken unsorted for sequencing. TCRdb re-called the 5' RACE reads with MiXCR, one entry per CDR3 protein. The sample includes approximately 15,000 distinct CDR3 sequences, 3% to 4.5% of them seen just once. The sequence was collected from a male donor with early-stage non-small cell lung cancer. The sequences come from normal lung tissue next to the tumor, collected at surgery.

CDR3 region: CASSPGRNEQFF. CDR3 in DNA: TGCGCCAGCAGCCCTGGACGGAATGAGCAGTTCTTC. The chain combines TRBV4-1 with TRBJ2-1; the D is unclear. V was clipped by 4 bases and J by 7 bases, with 8 bases between them. Germline lookup yields CDR1 MGHRA and CDR2 YSYEKL. CDR3 length equals 12 residues.